This is a list of T cell receptor beta chains from one sample in a study of T cell responses to AZD1222 COVID-19 vaccine. The table came from immunoSEQ multiplex PCR; TCRdb's copy has only in-frame clones and leaves some out. Among 120,000 to 150,000 clones listed, 90% to 95% were seen once. The sequencing used peripheral blood, collected 28 days after the second AZD1222 dose. These receptors all come from an adult who received the AZD1222 COVID-19 vaccine. Each CDR3 is given with its conserved first and last residue. D genes are given only for firm matches. Not every row has a clone size; where given, it reads once, few, many or a size class.

v_call,clone_size,d_call,j_call,cdr3_aa,cdr3_nt
TRBV5-1,once,-,TRBJ1-2,CASSVTGTNYGYTF,TGCGCCAGCAGCGTGACCGGAACTAACTATGGCTACACCTTC
TRBV19,-,TRBD1,TRBJ1-5,CASSPSTGGDQPQHF,TGTGCCAGTAGTCCCTCGACAGGGGGGGATCAGCCCCAGCATTTT
TRBV4-3,-,-,TRBJ2-1,CASSQEGTGTVHNEQFF,TGCGCCAGCAGCCAAGAAGGTACAGGGACGGTGCACAATGAGCAGTTCTTC
TRBV11-2,-,-,TRBJ1-1,CASSLERLGAFF,TGTGCCAGCAGCTTAGAGCGACTGGGGGCTTTCTTT
TRBV9,-,TRBD1,TRBJ1-1,CASSVLTGVNTEAFF,TGTGCCAGCAGCGTACTGACAGGGGTGAACACTGAAGCTTTCTTT
TRBV9,-,TRBD1,TRBJ2-1,CASSLGQGPGNEQFF,TGTGCCAGCAGCTTGGGACAGGGGCCGGGGAATGAGCAGTTCTTC
TRBV5-4,-,TRBD2,TRBJ2-5,CASSYAGEETQYF,TGTGCCAGCAGCTACGCGGGGGAAGAGACCCAGTACTTC
TRBV6-5,-,-,TRBJ1-2,CASSYPDRGRSYGYTF,TGTGCCAGCAGTTACCCGGATAGGGGCAGATCCTATGGCTACACCTTC
TRBV7-8,-,-,TRBJ1-2,CASSSAGTFFGYTF,TGTGCCAGCAGCTCTGCCGGGACCTTCTTTGGCTACACCTTC
TRBV5-4,-,TRBD2,TRBJ2-1,CASRAGDHYNEQFF,TGTGCCAGCAGGGCGGGGGACCATTACAATGAGCAGTTCTTC
TRBV19,few,-,TRBJ1-3,CASSIGGSGNTIYF,TGTGCCAGTAGTATTGGAGGGTCTGGAAACACCATATATTTT
TRBV19,-,-,TRBJ1-2,CASRPHRDIYGYTF,TGTGCCAGTAGACCGCACAGGGACATCTATGGCTACACCTTC
TRBV21-1,-,-,TRBJ1-5,CASSIQGRLSYQPQHF,TGTGCCAGCAGCATCCAGGGGCGCCTCTCTTATCAGCCCCAGCATTTT
TRBV11-2,-,-,TRBJ2-7,CASSIRGPVHEQYF,TGTGCCAGCAGCATCCGGGGCCCAGTCCACGAGCAGTACTTC
TRBV6-5,-,TRBD1,TRBJ1-3,CASSYSGQAGNTIYF,TGTGCCAGCAGTTACTCGGGACAGGCTGGAAACACCATATATTTT
TRBV18,-,TRBD2,TRBJ2-1,CASSSGLAGGSNEQFF,TGTGCCAGCTCAAGCGGACTAGCGGGGGGGTCGAATGAGCAGTTCTTC
TRBV13,-,-,TRBJ2-4,CASSLGAARLAKNIQYF,TGTGCCAGCAGCTTAGGGGCAGCAAGGCTAGCCAAAAACATTCAGTACTTC
TRBV7-6,-,-,TRBJ2-7,CASSPGGTDEQYF,TGTGCCAGCAGCCCCGGAGGGACCGACGAGCAGTACTTC
TRBV28,once,-,TRBJ1-3,CASSFPGADDSGNTIYF,TGTGCCAGCAGTTTCCCAGGGGCTGATGATTCTGGAAACACCATATATTTT
TRBV5-8,-,-,TRBJ2-1,CASSLDPGSYNEQFF,TGTGCCAGCAGCTTGGACCCGGGCTCCTACAATGAGCAGTTCTTC
TRBV6-2/TRBV6-3,-,-,TRBJ2-3,CASSPSGSLAGLTDTQYF,TGTGCCAGCAGTCCATCGGGTTCCTTGGCGGGATTAACAGATACGCAGTATTTT
TRBV2,-,-,TRBJ1-2,CASRTDSRNYGYTF,TGTGCCAGCAGGACAGACAGTCGGAACTATGGCTACACCTTC
TRBV3-1/TRBV3-2,-,-,TRBJ2-7,CASSQERLTYEQYF,TGTGCCAGCAGCCAAGAAAGGTTGACCTACGAGCAGTACTTC
TRBV18,-,TRBD1,TRBJ1-2,CASSPSGQGGYGYTF,TGTGCCAGCTCACCATCGGGACAGGGCGGCTATGGCTACACCTTC
TRBV19,-,-,TRBJ1-5,CASSPRRGGNQPQHF,TGTGCCAGTAGTCCCCGCAGGGGAGGCAATCAGCCCCAGCATTTT
TRBV29-1,-,TRBD2,TRBJ2-1,CSASPGGNEQFF,TGCAGCGCTTCCCCGGGGGGAAATGAGCAGTTCTTC
TRBV5-1,-,-,TRBJ1-1,CASSLAVDLNTEAFF,TGCGCCAGCAGCTTGGCCGTGGATTTGAACACTGAAGCTTTCTTT
TRBV4-3,-,-,TRBJ1-1,CASSRARAQGLNTEAFF,TGCGCCAGCAGCCGCGCAAGGGCCCAGGGACTGAACACTGAAGCTTTCTTT
TRBV11-2,-,TRBD2,TRBJ2-7,CASSLGRGGLYEQYF,TGTGCCAGCAGCTTGGGTCGGGGGGGCCTCTACGAGCAGTACTTC
TRBV19,-,-,TRBJ1-4,CASRRLDGANEKLFF,TGTGCCAGTAGGCGGCTAGATGGGGCTAATGAAAAACTGTTTTTT
TRBV11-2,-,-,TRBJ1-3,CASSLIRFGNTIYF,TGTGCCAGCAGCTTAATTCGATTTGGAAACACCATATATTTT
TRBV6-2/TRBV6-3,once,-,TRBJ2-1,CASSSRGKYNEQFF,TGTGCCAGCAGTTCCCGCGGGAAGTACAATGAGCAGTTCTTC
TRBV5-1,-,-,TRBJ2-5,CASSLGGVETQYF,TGCGCCAGCAGCTTGGGAGGGGTGGAGACCCAGTACTTC